The next 30 T cell receptor beta chains were all read from a single sample in a study of technical replicates of blood from a few donors. The protocol was immunoSEQ multiplex PCR, while the TCRdb copy is restricted to in-frame clones and leaves out a portion. The table shows tens of thousands of clones, with about 95% occurring only once. Sequencing used T cells isolated from PBMCs. The receptors shown here come from a human donor in good health.

The chain has TRBV2 and TRBJ1-1; no clear D gene. Germline loops: CDR1 SNHLY, CDR2 FYNNEI. The CDR3 loop spans 13 amino acids. Trimming pared 0 bases from V and 8 bases from J, leaving 10 bases between. In nucleotides, the CDR3 is TGTGCCAGCAGTGAAGCCAGGTCCGGCGAAGCTTTCTTT. Its translation: CASSEARSGEAFF.

This chain uses TRBV7-8 with TRBJ2-6; tentatively, D is TRBD2 (5 bases). CDR1 SGHVS and CDR2 FQNEAQ come from the germline V gene. The CDR3 has 13 amino acids. V was clipped by 8 bases and J by 0 bases, with 5 bases between them. The CDR3 here is CASRDSGANVLTF. Written as DNA, the CDR3 is TGTGCCAGCCGGGACTCTGGGGCCAACGTCCTGACTTTC.

Only one count was recorded for this clone. The V and J genes are TRBV6-7 and TRBJ1-3, with 7 bases lining up with TRBD1. TRBV6-7 has ORF status, its function being uncertain. V was pared by 0 bases and J by 1 base, with 15 bases of the junction left unmatched. CDR3 length equals 20 residues. In DNA, the CDR3 is TGTGCCAGCAGTTACTCAGTCGACAGGGCTTCTGTTCCTTCTGGAAACACCATATATTTT. Its protein is CASSYSVDRASVPSGNTIYF.

The chain uses TRBV6-5 and TRBJ2-7, with TRBD2 matching 12 bases. V lost 0 bases, J lost 3 bases, and 0 bases stayed unmatched. In germline, CDR1 is MNHEY, CDR2 SVGAGI. The CDR3 has 15 amino acids. The CDR3 reads CASSYSTSGSYEQYF. The DNA of the CDR3 is TGTGCCAGCAGTTACTCGACTAGCGGGAGCTACGAGCAGTACTTC.

This sequence joins TRBV10-3 and TRBJ2-7; D possibly corresponds to TRBD1 (5 bases). This CDR3 has 13 amino acids. The germline V and J ends were trimmed by 3 bases and 4 bases, with 10 bases remaining between them. The germline gives CDR1 ENHRY, CDR2 SYGVKD. DNA for the CDR3: TGTGCCATCAGTGATGCTCAGGGTTACGAGCAGTACTTC. Translating gives CAISDAQGYEQYF.

This chain uses TRBV19 with TRBJ2-7; 10 bases match TRBD1. V trimming: 4 bases; J trimming: 6 bases; junction bases outside the gene matches: 6. CDR1 and CDR2 from the germline V gene are LNHDA and SQIVND (reference sequence). This CDR3 has 14 residues. The CDR3 sequence is CASSTLGTGVEQYF. CDR3 DNA: TGTGCCAGTAGTACCCTGGGGACAGGGGTCGAGCAGTACTTC.

The rearrangement uses TRBV7-9 and TRBJ1-1, with D unclear. The V gene's germline CDR1 is SEHNR and CDR2 FQNEAQ (reference sequence). Trimming pared 1 base from V and 7 bases from J, leaving 7 bases between. The CDR3 totals 12 residues. The CDR3 DNA is TGTGCCAGCAGCTTAGGAAGTAGTGAAGCTTTCTTT. Its translation: CASSLGSSEAFF.

This chain connects TRBV18 to TRBJ1-1, with TRBD1 matching over 9 bases. Germline V lookup: CDR1 KGHSH, CDR2 LQKENI. The V gene end was trimmed by 3 bases and the J gene end by 5 bases; junction bases not matched to a gene: 4. The CDR3 contains 14 residues. CDR3: CASSPGTGWTEAFF. The DNA of the CDR3 is TGTGCCAGCTCACCTGGGACAGGGTGGACTGAAGCTTTCTTT.

The chain combines TRBV11-3 with TRBJ2-7, with TRBD1 matching 11 bases. V lost 1 base to trimming and J lost 6 bases; unmatched junction nucleotides: 5. This CDR3 has 15 amino acids. Per germline, CDR1 SGHNT and CDR2 YENEEA. CDR3 sequence: CASSLGGTGGTEQYF. CDR3 coding DNA: TGTGCCAGCAGCTTAGGAGGGACAGGGGGGACCGAGCAGTACTTC. The full variable domain, with the rest looked up from reference TRBV11-3 and TRBJ2-7, is EAGVVQSPRYKIIEKKQPVAFWCNPISGHNTLYWYLQNLGQGPELLIRYENEEAVDDSQLPKDRFSAERLKGVDSTLKIQPAELGDSAVYLCASSLGGTGGTEQYFGPGTRLTVT.

Here the CDR3 reads CASSLTGSQPQHF. DNA for the CDR3: TGTGCCAGCAGTTTAACAGGGTCTCAGCCCCAGCATTTT. The chain combines TRBV27 with TRBJ1-5, with D possibly TRBD1 on 6 matching bases. The germline gives CDR1 MNHEY, CDR2 SMNVEV (reference sequence). The CDR3 covers 13 residues. With 2 bases removed from V and 6 bases from J, the gap between germline ends came to 8 bases.

The chain links TRBV30 to TRBJ2-7; 11 bases line up with TRBD2. V lost 2 bases and J lost 3; bases outside the gene matches: 3. Per the germline V gene, CDR1 is GTSNPN and CDR2 is SVGIG (reference sequence). The CDR3 covers 14 residues. This CDR3 is CAWSLAGGDYEQYF. DNA for the CDR3: TGTGCCTGGAGTCTAGCGGGAGGAGACTACGAGCAGTACTTC.

The J gene is TRBJ1-1, the V gene TRBV19, with 10 positions matching TRBD1. The V and J ends lost 3 bases and 1 base, in that order; junction bases with no gene match: 2. This CDR3 has 15 residues. CDR1 is LNHDA and CDR2 is SQIVND in the germline V gene (reference sequence). The chain's CDR3 is CASSIGDRGNTEAFF. CDR3 DNA: TGTGCCAGTAGTATTGGGGACAGGGGGAACACTGAAGCTTTCTTT.

The gene calls are TRBV2 and TRBJ1-2; 8 bases align to TRBD1. CDR1 is SNHLY and CDR2 is FYNNEI in the germline V gene. The CDR3 sequence is 15 residues long. The trim removed 6 bases at V and 2 bases at J, leaving 8 bases unmatched. The DNA for the CDR3 is TGTGCCAGCAGCCAGGACAGGGAGGTCAACTATGGCTACACCTTC. Protein sequence: CASSQDREVNYGYTF.

The gene calls are TRBV5-5 and TRBJ2-5; D is possibly TRBD1 (6 bases). The CDR3 extends over 15 amino acids. Looked up from germline, CDR1 is SGHKS and CDR2 is YYEKEE (reference sequence). Trimming stripped 4 bases from V and 5 bases from J, with 18 bases between. The CDR3 loop reads CASSPHLTGVETQYF. The CDR3 coding sequence is TGTGCCAGCAGCCCCCACCTGACAGGCGTGGAGACCCAGTACTTC.

The rearrangement links TRBV20-1 to TRBJ2-7, with TRBD2 matching 10 bases. The CDR3 sequence is 11 residues long. V lost 7 bases to trimming and J lost 6 bases; unmatched junction nucleotides: 3. CDR1 DFQATT and CDR2 SNEGSKA come from the germline V gene (reference sequence). The CDR3 reads CSGEREGEQYF. CDR3 nucleotides: TGCAGTGGCGAGCGGGAGGGCGAGCAGTACTTC.

The CDR3 DNA reads as TGTGCCATCAGTGAGTCCCGGGACAGGGGCCAGCCCCAGCATTTT. As protein: CAISESRDRGQPQHF. The V call is TRBV10-3, the J call TRBJ1-5, with 10 bases identical to TRBD1. J was trimmed by 7 bases and V by 0 bases; bases with no gene match: 3. This CDR3 is 15 amino acids long. Germline V CDR1 and CDR2: ENHRY, SYGVKD.

The chain recombines TRBV9 with TRBJ2-6; 9 bases map to TRBD1. J lost 4 bases, V lost 4 bases, and 12 bases had no gene match. CDR1 SGDLS and CDR2 YYNGEE come from the germline V gene. The CDR3 is 18 residues long. The CDR3 DNA reads as TGTGCCAGCAGCCCAGGACAGGGGCCATCGGGAGGGGCCAACGTCCTGACTTTC. Translated: CASSPGQGPSGGANVLTF.

The rearrangement joins TRBV11-2 to TRBJ2-2, with D possibly matching TRBD1 (6 bases). The CDR3 totals 13 residues. Trimming pared 3 bases from V and 5 bases from J, leaving 7 bases between. The germline V gene has CDR1 SGHAT and CDR2 FQNNGV. As DNA, the CDR3 is TGTGCCAGCAGCTTTACAGGGACCGGGGAGCTGTTTTTT. Residues: CASSFTGTGELFF.

V and J are TRBV6-6 and TRBJ2-7, with D uncertain. The germline V and J ends were trimmed by 6 bases and 0 bases, with 9 bases remaining between them. The germline V gene has CDR1 MNHNY and CDR2 SVGAGI (reference sequence). This CDR3 comprises 13 residues. The CDR3 loop reads CASSPTGSYEQYF. CDR3 DNA: TGTGCCAGCAGCCCGACGGGCTCCTACGAGCAGTACTTC.

The chain couples TRBV9 to TRBJ1-3; maybe TRBD1 (6 bases). This CDR3 comprises 16 residues. Trimming took off 3 bases at V and 4 bases at J, with 17 bases between the two ends. Germline CDR1 and CDR2: SGDLS and YYNGEE. CDR3 DNA: TGTGCCAGCAGCGCGAACAGGGATAGGCTGGGAAACACCATATATTTT. Translating gives CASSANRDRLGNTIYF.

CDR3 amino acids: CASSLGGLIQPQHF. The CDR3 nucleotides read TGTGCCAGCAGCTTGGGCGGGTTAATCCAGCCCCAGCATTTT. This chain connects TRBV7-9 to TRBJ1-5, with D hard to call. Germline loops: CDR1 SEHNR, CDR2 FQNEAQ (reference sequence). The CDR3 consists of 14 residues. Trimming took 3 bases from V and 7 from J, leaving 13 bases between them.

This clone was counted once. CDR3 coding DNA: TGTGCCATCCCGAAGGACAGGGGTGACTATGGCTACACCTTC. This gives the protein CAIPKDRGDYGYTF. The V and J genes are TRBV10-3 and TRBJ1-2; 9 nucleotides line up with TRBD1. Trimming removed 8 bases from V and 3 bases from J; junction bases left unmatched: 7. This CDR3 contains 14 residues. CDR1 is ENHRY and CDR2 is SYGVKD in the germline V gene.

The V and J genes are TRBV6-1 and TRBJ2-2; D is perhaps TRBD2 (6 bases). The CDR3 spans 13 residues. Germline CDR1 is MNHNS and CDR2 is SASEGT. Trimming took 10 bases from V and 2 from J, leaving 11 bases between them. The CDR3 here is CATGTFNTGELFF. CDR3 DNA: TGTGCCACCGGGACTTTTAACACCGGGGAGCTGTTTTTT.

The rearrangement joins TRBV29-1 to TRBJ2-1; 8 bases align to TRBD2. Germline CDR1 reads SQVTM; CDR2 reads ANQGSEA. The length of the CDR3 is 16 residues. This CDR3 is CSFSGSSGSSYNEQFF. CDR3 coding DNA: TGCAGTTTCTCCGGATCCAGCGGGAGCTCCTACAATGAGCAGTTCTTC.

The chain joins TRBV19 to TRBJ1-1, with D hard to call. Germline V gene sequence: CDR1 LNHDA, CDR2 SQIVND (reference sequence). V dropped 2 bases and J dropped 5 bases, with 18 bases sitting between them. This CDR3 spans 16 amino acids. CDR3 loop: CASSISARVQQTEAFF. For the CDR3, the DNA is TGTGCCAGTAGTATAAGTGCGAGGGTTCAACAGACTGAAGCTTTCTTT.

This rearrangement joins TRBV29-1 to TRBJ2-5; tentative D call: TRBD1 (6 bases). The V end lost 5 bases, the J end lost 5 bases, and 18 bases lay between the germline ends. The CDR3 has 14 residues. CDR1 is SQVTM, CDR2 ANQGSEA, per germline. CDR3 residues: CSVRTIGGWETQYF. CDR3 DNA: TGCAGCGTTCGTACGATTGGGGGCTGGGAGACCCAGTACTTC.

This clone was recorded once. The chain uses TRBV27 and TRBJ2-7; 12 bases line up with TRBD2. The CDR3 covers 14 residues. The germline CDR1 and CDR2 sequences are MNHEY and SMNVEV (reference sequence). V lost 5 bases and J lost 3; bases outside the gene matches: 2. The CDR3 sequence is CASSRLAGVYEQYF. The CDR3 bases are TGTGCCAGCAGTCGACTAGCGGGAGTCTACGAGCAGTACTTC.

The chain's CDR3 is CASEAGDLYEQYF. CDR3 coding DNA: TGTGCCAGCGAGGCGGGAGATCTGTACGAGCAGTACTTC. The V gene is TRBV25-1, the J gene TRBJ2-7; 7 bases line up with TRBD2. The CDR3 spans 13 residues. The junction had 8 bases not matched to a gene; V was cut back by 8 bases and J by 4 bases. In germline, CDR1 is MGHDK, CDR2 SYGVNS.

The chain couples TRBV29-1 to TRBJ1-2, with D perhaps TRBD1 (5 bases). The CDR3 covers 11 residues. Germline CDR1 and CDR2: SQVTM and ANQGSEA. The CDR3 reads CRVSGSYGYTF. Here the CDR3 DNA reads TGCAGGGTATCAGGGTCCTATGGCTACACCTTC.

The chain is built from TRBV2 and TRBJ1-6, with 7 bases that match TRBD1. CDR3 length: 14 residues. V lost 5 bases, J lost 6 bases, and 4 bases stayed unmatched. The germline CDR1 and CDR2 sequences are SNHLY and FYNNEI. DNA for the CDR3: TGTGCCAGCAGTTCACGACAGGGTAATTCACCCCTCCACTTT. As protein: CASSSRQGNSPLHF. Full variable domain (outside the CDR3, taken from reference TRBV2 and TRBJ1-6): EPEVTQTPSHQVTQMGQEVILRCVPISNHLYFYWYRQILGQKVEFLVSFYNNEISEKSEIFDDQFSVERPDGSNFTLKIRSTKLEDSAMYFCASSSRQGNSPLHFGNGTRLTVT.